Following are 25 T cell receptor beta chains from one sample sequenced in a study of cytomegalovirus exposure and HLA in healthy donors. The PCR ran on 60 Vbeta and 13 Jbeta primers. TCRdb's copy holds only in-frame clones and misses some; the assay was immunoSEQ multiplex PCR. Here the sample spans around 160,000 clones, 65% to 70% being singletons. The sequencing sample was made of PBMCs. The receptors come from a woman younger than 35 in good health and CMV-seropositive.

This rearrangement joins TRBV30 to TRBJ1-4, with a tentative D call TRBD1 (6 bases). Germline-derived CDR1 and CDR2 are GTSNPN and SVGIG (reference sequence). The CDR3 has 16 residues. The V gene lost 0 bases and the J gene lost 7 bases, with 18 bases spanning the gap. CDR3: CAWSVHRPGQSEKLFF. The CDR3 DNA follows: TGTGCCTGGAGTGTACACCGTCCGGGACAAAGTGAAAAACTGTTTTTT.

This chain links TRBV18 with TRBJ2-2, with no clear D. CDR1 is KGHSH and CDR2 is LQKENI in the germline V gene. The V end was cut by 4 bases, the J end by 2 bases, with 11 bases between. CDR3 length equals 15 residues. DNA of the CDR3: TGTGCCAGCTCACGTGGCGGCGGAAACACCGGGGAGCTGTTTTTT. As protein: CASSRGGGNTGELFF. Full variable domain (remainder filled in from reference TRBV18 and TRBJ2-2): NAGVMQNPRHLVRRRGQEARLRCSPMKGHSHVYWYRQLPEEGLKFMVYLQKENIIDESGMPKERFSAEFPKEGPSILRIQQVVRGDSAAYFCASSRGGGNTGELFFGEGSRLTVL.

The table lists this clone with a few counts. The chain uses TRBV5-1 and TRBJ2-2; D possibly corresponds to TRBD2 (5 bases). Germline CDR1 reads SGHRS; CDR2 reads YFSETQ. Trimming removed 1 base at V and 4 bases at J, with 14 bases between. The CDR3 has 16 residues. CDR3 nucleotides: TGCGCCAGCAGCTTGACCGTGAGCGGCGCCACCGGGGAGCTGTTTTTT. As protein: CASSLTVSGATGELFF.

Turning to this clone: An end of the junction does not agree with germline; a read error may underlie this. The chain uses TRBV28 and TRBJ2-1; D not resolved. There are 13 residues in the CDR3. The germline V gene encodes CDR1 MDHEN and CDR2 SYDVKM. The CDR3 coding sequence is TGCGCCAGCAGTTTACTAACGTTCTATGAGCAGTTCTTC. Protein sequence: CASSLLTFYEQFF.

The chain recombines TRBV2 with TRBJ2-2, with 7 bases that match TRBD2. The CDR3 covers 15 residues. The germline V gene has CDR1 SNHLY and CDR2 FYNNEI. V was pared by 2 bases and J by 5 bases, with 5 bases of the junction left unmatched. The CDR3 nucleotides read TGTGCCAGCAGTGAATTCGGGGGAGGGACCGGGGAGCTGTTTTTT. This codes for CASSEFGGGTGELFF.

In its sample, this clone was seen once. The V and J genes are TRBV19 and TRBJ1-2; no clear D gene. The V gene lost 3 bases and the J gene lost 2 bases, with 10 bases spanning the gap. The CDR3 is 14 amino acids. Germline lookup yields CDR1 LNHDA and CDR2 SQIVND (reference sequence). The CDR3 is CASSIHSSNYGYTF. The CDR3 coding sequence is TGTGCCAGTAGTATCCATTCAAGCAACTATGGCTACACCTTC.

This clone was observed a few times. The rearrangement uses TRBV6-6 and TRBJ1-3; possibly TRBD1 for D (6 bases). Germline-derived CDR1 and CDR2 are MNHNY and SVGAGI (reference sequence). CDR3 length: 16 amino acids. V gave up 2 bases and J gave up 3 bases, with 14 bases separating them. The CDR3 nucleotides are TGTGCCAGCAGTTACGCCGGGACAACCAGTGGAAACACCATATATTTT. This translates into CASSYAGTTSGNTIYF.

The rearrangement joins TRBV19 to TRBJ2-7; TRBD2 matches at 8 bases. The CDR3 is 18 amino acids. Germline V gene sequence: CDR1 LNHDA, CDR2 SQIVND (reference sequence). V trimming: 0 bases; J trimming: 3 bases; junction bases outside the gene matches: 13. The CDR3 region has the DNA TGTGCCAGTAGTATAGATCCCCCTAATGCGGGAGGTTTCTACGAGCAGTACTTC. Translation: CASSIDPPNAGGFYEQYF.

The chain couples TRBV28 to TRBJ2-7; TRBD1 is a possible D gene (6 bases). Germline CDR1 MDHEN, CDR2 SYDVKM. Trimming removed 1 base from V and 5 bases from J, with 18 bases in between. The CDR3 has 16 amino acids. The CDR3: CASSLLGASKIHEQYF. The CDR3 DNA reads TGTGCCAGCAGTTTATTGGGGGCCTCGAAAATCCACGAGCAGTACTTC. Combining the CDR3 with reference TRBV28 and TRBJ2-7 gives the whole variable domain DVKVTQSSRYLVKRTGEKVFLECVQDMDHENMFWYRQDPGLGLRLIYFSYDVKMKEKGDIPEGYSVSREKKERFSLILESASTNQTSMYLCASSLLGASKIHEQYFGPGTRLTVT.

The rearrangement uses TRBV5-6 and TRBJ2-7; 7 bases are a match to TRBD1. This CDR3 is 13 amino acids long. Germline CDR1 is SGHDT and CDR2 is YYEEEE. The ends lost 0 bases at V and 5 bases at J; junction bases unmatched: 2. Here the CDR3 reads CASSLAQGDEQYF. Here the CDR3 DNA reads TGTGCCAGCAGCTTGGCTCAGGGGGACGAGCAGTACTTC.

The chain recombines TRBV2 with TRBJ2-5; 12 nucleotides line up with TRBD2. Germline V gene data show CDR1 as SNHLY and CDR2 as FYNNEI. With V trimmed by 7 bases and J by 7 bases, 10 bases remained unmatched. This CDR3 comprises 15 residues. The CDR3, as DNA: TGTGCCAGCATACAGTCTAGCGGGGGGGGCTCGACCCAGTACTTC. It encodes CASIQSSGGGSTQYF.

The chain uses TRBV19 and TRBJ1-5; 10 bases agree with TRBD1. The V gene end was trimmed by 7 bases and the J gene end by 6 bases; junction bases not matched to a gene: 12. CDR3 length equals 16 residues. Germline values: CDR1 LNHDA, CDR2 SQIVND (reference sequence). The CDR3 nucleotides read TGTGCCAGTACCACAAAACCGGGACAGGGGATTCAGCCCCAGCATTTT. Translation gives CASTTKPGQGIQPQHF.

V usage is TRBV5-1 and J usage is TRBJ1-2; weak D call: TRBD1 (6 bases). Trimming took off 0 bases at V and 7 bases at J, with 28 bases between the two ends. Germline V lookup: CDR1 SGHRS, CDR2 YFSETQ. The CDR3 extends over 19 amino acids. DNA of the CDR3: TGCGCCAGCAGCTTGGGTACCCTTAGTCTAGAAAACAGGGCTCGTGGCTACACCTTC. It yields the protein CASSLGTLSLENRARGYTF.

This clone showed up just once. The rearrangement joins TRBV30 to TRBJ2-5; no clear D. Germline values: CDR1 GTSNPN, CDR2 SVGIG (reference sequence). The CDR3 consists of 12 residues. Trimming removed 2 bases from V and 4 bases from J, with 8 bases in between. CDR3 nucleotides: TGTGCCTGGAGTCGGAACAGAGAGACCCAGTACTTC. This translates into CAWSRNRETQYF.

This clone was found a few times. The CDR3 DNA reads TGTGCCTGGAGTGCCCAAAAGGGGTCAAACACTGAAGCTTTCTTT. Translated: CAWSAQKGSNTEAFF. This chain uses TRBV30 with TRBJ1-1; D is perhaps TRBD1 (5 bases). The CDR3 is made up of 15 amino acids. Germline V gene lookup returns CDR1 GTSNPN and CDR2 SVGIG (reference sequence). V was clipped by 1 base and J by 2 bases, with 14 bases between them.

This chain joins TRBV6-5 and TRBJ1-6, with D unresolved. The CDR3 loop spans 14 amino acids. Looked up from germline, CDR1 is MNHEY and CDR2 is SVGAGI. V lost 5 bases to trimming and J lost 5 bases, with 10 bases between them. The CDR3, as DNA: TGTGCCAGCAGTCGGAGGGTTCATAATTCACCCCTCCACTTT. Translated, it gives CASSRRVHNSPLHF.

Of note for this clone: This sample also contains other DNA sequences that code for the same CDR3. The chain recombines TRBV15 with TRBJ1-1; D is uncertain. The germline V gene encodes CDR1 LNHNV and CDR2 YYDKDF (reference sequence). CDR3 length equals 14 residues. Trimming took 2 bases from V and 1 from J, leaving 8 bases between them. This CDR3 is CATSRNRQNTEAFF. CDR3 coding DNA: TGTGCCACCAGCAGAAATCGACAGAACACTGAAGCTTTCTTT.

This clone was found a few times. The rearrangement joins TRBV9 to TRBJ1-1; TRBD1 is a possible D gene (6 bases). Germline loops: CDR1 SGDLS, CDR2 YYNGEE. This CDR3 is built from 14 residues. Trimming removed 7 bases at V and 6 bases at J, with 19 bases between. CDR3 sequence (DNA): TGTGCCAGCTCCCCGGGGCAGGGGCATTCTGAAGCTTTCTTT. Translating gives CASSPGQGHSEAFF. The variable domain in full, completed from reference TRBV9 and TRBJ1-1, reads DSGVTQTPKHLITATGQRVTLRCSPRSGDLSVYWYQQSLDQGLQFLIQYYNGEERAKGNILERFSAQQFPDLHSELNLSSLELGDSALYFCASSPGQGHSEAFFGQGTRLTVV.

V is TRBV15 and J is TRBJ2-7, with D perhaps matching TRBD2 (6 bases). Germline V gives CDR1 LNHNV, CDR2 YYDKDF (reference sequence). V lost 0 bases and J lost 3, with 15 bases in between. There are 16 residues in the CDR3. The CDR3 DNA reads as TGTGCCACCAGCAGAGAATCGGCGGGGAAGATCTACGAGCAGTACTTC. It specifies CATSRESAGKIYEQYF.

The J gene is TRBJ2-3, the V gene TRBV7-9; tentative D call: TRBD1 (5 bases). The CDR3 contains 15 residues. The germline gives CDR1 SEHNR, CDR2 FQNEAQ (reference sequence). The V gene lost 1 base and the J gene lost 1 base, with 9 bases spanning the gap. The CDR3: CASSLVLTGTDTQYF. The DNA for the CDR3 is TGTGCCAGCAGCTTAGTTCTGACAGGCACAGATACGCAGTATTTT.

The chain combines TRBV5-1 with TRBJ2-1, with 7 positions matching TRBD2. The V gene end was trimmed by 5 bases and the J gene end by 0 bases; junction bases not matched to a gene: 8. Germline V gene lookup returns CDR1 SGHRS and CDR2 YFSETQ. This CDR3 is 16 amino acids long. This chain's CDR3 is CASSRGGGSSYNEQFF. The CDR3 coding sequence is TGCGCCAGCAGTAGGGGTGGCGGGAGCTCCTACAATGAGCAGTTCTTC.

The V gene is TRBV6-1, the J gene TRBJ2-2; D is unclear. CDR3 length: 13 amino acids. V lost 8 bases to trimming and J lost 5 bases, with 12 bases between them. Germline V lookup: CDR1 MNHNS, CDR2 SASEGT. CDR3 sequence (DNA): TGTGCCAGCCGCCCGCCGGAGACCGGGGAGCTGTTTTTT. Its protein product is CASRPPETGELFF.

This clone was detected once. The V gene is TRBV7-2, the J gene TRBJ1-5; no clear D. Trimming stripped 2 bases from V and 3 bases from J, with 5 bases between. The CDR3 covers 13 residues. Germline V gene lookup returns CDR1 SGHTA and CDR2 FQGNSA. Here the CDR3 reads CASSLTVNQPQHF. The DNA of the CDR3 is TGTGCCAGCAGCTTAACAGTCAATCAGCCCCAGCATTTT. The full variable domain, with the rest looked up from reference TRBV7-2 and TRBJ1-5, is GAGVSQSPSNKVTEKGKDVELRCDPISGHTALYWYRQSLGQGLEFLIYFQGNSAPDKSGLPSDRFSAERTGGSVSTLTIQRTQQEDSAVYLCASSLTVNQPQHFGDGTRLSIL.

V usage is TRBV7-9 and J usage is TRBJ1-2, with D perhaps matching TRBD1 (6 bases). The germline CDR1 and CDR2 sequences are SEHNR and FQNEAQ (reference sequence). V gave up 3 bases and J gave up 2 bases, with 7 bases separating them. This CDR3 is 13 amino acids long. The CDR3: CASSFGTNYGYTF. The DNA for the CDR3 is TGTGCCAGCAGCTTTGGGACAAACTATGGCTACACCTTC.

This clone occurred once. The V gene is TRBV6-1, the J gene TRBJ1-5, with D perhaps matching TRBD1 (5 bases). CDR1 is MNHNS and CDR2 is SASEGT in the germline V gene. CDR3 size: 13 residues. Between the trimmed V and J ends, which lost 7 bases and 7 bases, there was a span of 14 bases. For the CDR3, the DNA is TGTGCCAGCAACTGGGGGGGATGGCAGCCCCAGCATTTT. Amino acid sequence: CASNWGGWQPQHF.